This TCR beta chain emerged from a study of cytomegalovirus exposure and HLA in healthy donors. On the study more broadly: Researchers found that roughly 77% of around 400 genotyped donors fell within the Caucasian-associated ancestry cluster. Study-wide results and caveats: Among TCR sequences, most were rare, though some public TCRs appeared in many donors. The study flagged about 150 TCR beta chains as cytomegalovirus-associated.

This CDR3 comprises 14 residues. V was clipped by 6 bases and J by 8 bases; unmatched bases: 13. Germline V gene lookup returns CDR1 SQVTM and CDR2 ANQGSEA. With regard to this clone: Its specificity is not known.

The primer mix had 60 Vbeta and 13 Jbeta primers. Measured with immunoSEQ multiplex PCR; TCRdb has only the in-frame clones, and not every one. The sample has around 140,000 clones, about 79% seen once. Material for sequencing was PBMCs. The chain recombines TRBV29-1 with TRBJ1-2; 9 bases map to TRBD1. This clonotype was sampled from a male donor in good health and CMV-seronegative. In DNA form, the CDR3 reads TGCAGCGTCAACCGGGACAGGGAATCAAGAGGCTACACCTTC. Residues: CSVNRDRESRGYTF.